Listed below are T cell receptor beta chains from one sample, sequenced in a study of T cells in Graves' hyperthyroidism and ophthalmopathy. A single record per CDR3 protein comes from TCRdb applying MiXCR to the multiplex PCR reads. The sample comprises under 400,000 distinct CDR3 sequences, 11% to 15% of which are singletons, and approximately 11% rests with the top ten. Sequencing was done on a sample of blood. Receptors originate from an older woman with Graves' hyperthyroidism. Both conserved end residues are part of each CDR3. A D gene is named only where the DNA matches it firmly. Size values are once, few and many counts, or a class for expanded clones, and some rows have none.

j_call v_call clone_size d_call cdr3_aa cdr3_nt
TRBJ2-3 TRBV6-1 many - CATLASGTDTQYF TGTGCCACCCTAGCTTCTGGCACAGATACGCAGTATTTT
TRBJ2-7 TRBV19 few TRBD1 CASSIGDRGLYEQYF TGTGCCAGTAGTATAGGGGACAGGGGTCTGTACGAGCAGTACTTC
TRBJ2-1 TRBV4-1 many - CASSQVVVYLNEQFF TGCGCCAGCAGCCAAGTGGTAGTCTATCTCAATGAGCAGTTCTTC
TRBJ1-1 TRBV5-6 - - CASRQGGGTEAFF TGTGCCAGCAGGCAGGGAGGAGGCACTGAAGCTTTCTTT
TRBJ2-3 TRBV2 - - CASSKEDTQYF TGTGCCAGCAGTAAGGAAGATACGCAGTATTTT
TRBJ1-1 TRBV11-2 many - CASSVGMNTEAFF TGTGCCAGCAGCGTAGGGATGAACACTGAAGCTTTCTTT
TRBJ1-1 TRBV19 few - CASRDGTEAFF TGTGCCAGTAGGGATGGGACTGAAGCTTTCTTT
TRBJ1-1 TRBV4-1 many - CASSPLPGWTEAFF TGCGCCAGCAGCCCCCTCCCTGGTTGGACTGAAGCTTTCTTT
TRBJ1-1 TRBV18 many - CASSPGRDTEAFF TGTGCCAGCTCACCAGGGCGGGACACTGAAGCTTTCTTT
TRBJ2-7 TRBV24-1 few - CATSDPSVNYEQYF TGTGCCACCAGTGATCCATCTGTCAACTACGAGCAGTACTTC
TRBJ2-7 TRBV10-3 many - CAISEPGDEQYF TGTGCCATCAGTGAACCAGGGGACGAGCAGTACTTC
TRBJ2-3 TRBV12-5 - - CASGLGKGGPDTQYF TGTGCTAGTGGTTTGGGGAAGGGCGGTCCAGATACGCAGTATTTT
TRBJ2-5 TRBV28 few - CASSFMGGPQETQYF TGTGCCAGCAGTTTTATGGGCGGTCCTCAAGAGACCCAGTACTTC
TRBJ2-5 TRBV19 many - CASSMGTIAETQYF TGTGCCAGTAGTATGGGGACAATCGCAGAGACCCAGTACTTC
TRBJ2-1 TRBV11-3 many - CASSFWIDNEQFF TGTGCCAGCAGCTTTTGGATAGACAATGAGCAGTTCTTC
TRBJ1-4 TRBV4-1 many - CASSTGQLSLNEKLFF TGCGCCAGCAGCACTGGACAGCTTAGCCTTAATGAAAAACTGTTTTTT
TRBJ2-2 TRBV18 many TRBD1 CASSKTGVNTGELFF TGTGCCAGCTCAAAGACAGGGGTGAACACCGGGGAGCTGTTTTTT
TRBJ2-3 TRBV28 many - CASTPGGTDTQYF TGTGCCAGCACCCCCGGGGGCACAGATACGCAGTATTTT
TRBJ1-1 TRBV2 - - CASKGGGPEAFF TGTGCCAGCAAAGGGGGGGGGCCTGAAGCTTTCTTT
TRBJ2-7 TRBV10-3 many - CAISERGGAHEQYF TGTGCCATCAGTGAGCGAGGGGGAGCCCACGAGCAGTACTTC
TRBJ2-1 TRBV18 many - CASSPREGEQFF TGTGCCAGCTCACCACGAGAGGGGGAGCAGTTCTTC
TRBJ2-1 TRBV19 - - CASSITVSYNEQFF TGTGCCAGTAGTATCACGGTCTCCTACAATGAGCAGTTCTTC
TRBJ2-5 TRBV2 once TRBD2 CASRPTSGPQETQYF TGTGCCAGCAGACCGACTAGCGGGCCACAAGAGACCCAGTACTTC
TRBJ1-1 TRBV5-1 few TRBD1 CASRGQGASNAEAFF TGCGCCAGCAGGGGACAGGGGGCTTCGAACGCTGAAGCTTTCTTT
TRBJ2-2 TRBV9 - TRBD2 CASSVTGTSGSSGELFF TGTGCCAGCAGCGTAACCGGGACTAGCGGGAGCTCCGGGGAGCTGTTTTTT
TRBJ1-4 TRBV19 - - CASISLATNEKLFF TGTGCCAGTATCTCCCTTGCAACTAATGAAAAACTGTTTTTT
TRBJ2-1 TRBV7-9 many - CASSLEANEQFF TGTGCCAGCAGCTTAGAAGCCAATGAGCAGTTCTTC
TRBJ2-2 TRBV4-1 - - CASSQVGGTGELFF TGCGCCAGCAGCCAAGTTGGGGGCACCGGGGAGCTGTTTTTT
TRBJ2-7 TRBV6-1 - - CASRPRRVFSYEQYF TGTGCCAGCAGGCCGAGGAGGGTTTTCTCCTACGAGCAGTACTTC
TRBJ2-1 TRBV29-1 many - CSVSDPVGYNEQFF TGCAGCGTGAGTGACCCGGTCGGGTACAATGAGCAGTTCTTC
TRBJ1-4 TRBV7-9 - TRBD1 CASSLRTGINEKLFF TGTGCCAGCAGCCTCCGGACAGGAATTAATGAAAAACTGTTTTTT
TRBJ2-3 TRBV4-2 - - CASSQGMGDPRADTQYF TGTGCCAGCAGCCAAGGAATGGGGGACCCACGTGCGGATACGCAGTATTTT
TRBJ2-4 TRBV11-2 few - CASIGRAKNIQYF TGTGCCAGCATAGGGCGAGCCAAAAACATTCAGTACTTC
TRBJ1-1 TRBV30 many - CAWSPQGNTEAFF TGTGCCTGGAGTCCGCAGGGGAACACTGAAGCTTTCTTT
TRBJ1-5 TRBV19 - - CASGKTGYSNQPQHF TGTGCCAGTGGAAAGACAGGCTATAGCAATCAGCCCCAGCATTTT
TRBJ1-5 TRBV2 - - CASSVGQTDNQPQHF TGTGCCAGCAGTGTTGGGCAGACAGACAATCAGCCCCAGCATTTT
TRBJ2-4 TRBV10-2 few - CASSHPTEAKNIQYF TGCGCCAGCAGCCACCCGACAGAAGCCAAAAACATTCAGTACTTC